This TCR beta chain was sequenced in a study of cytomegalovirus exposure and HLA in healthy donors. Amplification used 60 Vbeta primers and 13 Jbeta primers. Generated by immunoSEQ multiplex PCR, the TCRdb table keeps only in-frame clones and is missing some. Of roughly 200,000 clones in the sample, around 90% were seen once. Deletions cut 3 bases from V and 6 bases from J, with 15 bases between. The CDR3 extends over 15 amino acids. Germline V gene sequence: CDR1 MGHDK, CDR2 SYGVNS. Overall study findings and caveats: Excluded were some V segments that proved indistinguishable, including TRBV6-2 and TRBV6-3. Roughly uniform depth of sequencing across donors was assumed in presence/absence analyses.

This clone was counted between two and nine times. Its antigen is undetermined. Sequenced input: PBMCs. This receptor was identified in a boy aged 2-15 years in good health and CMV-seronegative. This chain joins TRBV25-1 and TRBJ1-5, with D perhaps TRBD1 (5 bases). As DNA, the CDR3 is TGTGCCAGCAGTGACAGGGAGGGCCCGCCTCAGCCCCAGCATTTT. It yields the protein CASSDREGPPQPQHF. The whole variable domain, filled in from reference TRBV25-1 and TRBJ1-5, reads EADIYQTPRYLVIGTGKKITLECSQTMGHDKMYWYQQDPGMELHLIHYSYGVNSTEKGDLSSESTVSRIRTEHFPLTLESARPSHTSQYLCASSDREGPPQPQHFGDGTRLSIL.